This record looks at one T cell receptor beta chain sequence and its context. This sample was included in a study of blood T cell repertoires in COVID-19. About the study: Donors in the United States, Italy and Spain gave samples during acute or convalescent COVID-19. From T cells, B-cell-depleted T cells, or PBMCs came the material, which was cDNA or gDNA.

Germline CDR1 KGHSH, CDR2 LQKENI. CDR3 length: 16 residues. Trimming shortened V by 0 bases and J by 2 bases, and 13 bases separated the two germline ends. A Seattle source enrolled patients during active infection and followed them longitudinally. Study processing details: Reference gene primer amplification gave estimated nucleated cell counts. TCRdb keeps only in-frame clones here, not all; method: immunoSEQ multiplex PCR. That table furnishes V, J and clone size, whereas the DNA furnished D and trimming. The sample lists 290,000 or so clones, 80% to 95% occurring once. The sequence was obtained from a woman aged 25 to 39 with COVID-19, enrolled during active disease. The sequencing sample was made of peripheral blood. The chain joins TRBV18 to TRBJ1-2; tentative D call: TRBD1 (6 bases). CDR3 nucleotides: TGTGCCAGCTCACCACCTACGGGGCAGGGGAACTATGGCTACACCTTC. This translates into CASSPPTGQGNYGYTF.